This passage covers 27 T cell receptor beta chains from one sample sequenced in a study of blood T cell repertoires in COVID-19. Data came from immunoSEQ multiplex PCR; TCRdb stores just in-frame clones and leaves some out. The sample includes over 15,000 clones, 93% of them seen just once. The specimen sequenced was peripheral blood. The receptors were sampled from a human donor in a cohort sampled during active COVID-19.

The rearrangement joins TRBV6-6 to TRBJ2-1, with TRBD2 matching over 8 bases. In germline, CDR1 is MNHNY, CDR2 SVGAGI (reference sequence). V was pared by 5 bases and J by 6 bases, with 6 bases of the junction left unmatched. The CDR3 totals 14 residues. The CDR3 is CASSPNAGGNEQFF. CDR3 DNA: TGTGCCAGCAGTCCAAACGCGGGGGGCAATGAGCAGTTCTTC.

CDR3 nucleotide sequence: TGTGCCACCAGTACCCTGTTGACGGACAACGGCGAGCAGTACTTC. Its translation is CATSTLLTDNGEQYF. This chain uses TRBV15 with TRBJ2-7; possibly TRBD1 for D (5 bases). CDR1 is LNHNV and CDR2 is YYDKDF in the germline V gene (reference sequence). The CDR3 runs to 15 residues. Trimming pared 6 bases from V and 6 bases from J, leaving 21 bases between.

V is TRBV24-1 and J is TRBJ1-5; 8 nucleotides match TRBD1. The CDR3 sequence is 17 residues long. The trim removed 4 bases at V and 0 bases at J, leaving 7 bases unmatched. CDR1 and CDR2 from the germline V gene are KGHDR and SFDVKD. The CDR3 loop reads CATSEGRQGNSNQPQHF. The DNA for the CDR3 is TGTGCCACCAGTGAGGGCAGACAGGGGAATAGCAATCAGCCCCAGCATTTT.

CDR3 bases: TGCAGCGTTGATGGGACAGGGAAAGATACGCAGTATTTT. Protein: CSVDGTGKDTQYF. The rearrangement joins TRBV29-1 to TRBJ2-3; the match to TRBD1 covers 9 bases. The V and J ends lost 3 bases and 5 bases, in that order; junction bases with no gene match: 3. The CDR3 sequence is 13 residues long. CDR1 is SQVTM and CDR2 is ANQGSEA in the germline V gene.

This CDR3 is CASRGTGGLLSGNTIYF. The CDR3 DNA reads as TGTGCCAGCAGGGGAACAGGGGGCCTTCTTTCTGGAAACACCATATATTTT. The J gene is TRBJ1-3, the V gene TRBV28, with 9 bases lining up with TRBD1. Per germline, CDR1 MDHEN and CDR2 SYDVKM. V lost 6 bases, J lost 1 base, and 10 bases stayed unmatched. The CDR3 spans 17 residues.

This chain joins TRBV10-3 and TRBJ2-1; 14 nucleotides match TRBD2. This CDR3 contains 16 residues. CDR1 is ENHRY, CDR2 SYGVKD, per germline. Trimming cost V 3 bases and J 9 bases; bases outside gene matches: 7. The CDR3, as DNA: TGTGCCATCAGTGATCCGGGACTAGCGGGAGTGAGTGAGCAGTTCTTC. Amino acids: CAISDPGLAGVSEQFF.

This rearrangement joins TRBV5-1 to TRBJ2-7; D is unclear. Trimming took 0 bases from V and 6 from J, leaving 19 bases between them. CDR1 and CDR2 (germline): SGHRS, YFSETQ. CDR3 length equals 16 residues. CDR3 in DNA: TGCGCCAGCAGCTTGGACCCCTCCGTCTCAACCGGCGAGCAGTACTTC. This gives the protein CASSLDPSVSTGEQYF.

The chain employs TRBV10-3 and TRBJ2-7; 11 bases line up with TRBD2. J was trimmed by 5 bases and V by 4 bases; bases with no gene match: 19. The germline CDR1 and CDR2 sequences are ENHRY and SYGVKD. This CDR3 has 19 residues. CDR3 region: CAISVTSGGTSGSTDEQYF. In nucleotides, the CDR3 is TGTGCCATCAGTGTAACCTCCGGTGGGACTAGCGGCTCCACGGACGAGCAGTACTTC.

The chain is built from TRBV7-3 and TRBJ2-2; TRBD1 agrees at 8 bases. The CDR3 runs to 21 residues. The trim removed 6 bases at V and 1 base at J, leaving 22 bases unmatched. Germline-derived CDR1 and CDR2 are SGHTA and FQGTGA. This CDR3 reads CASSPIPRDRILGGNTGELFF. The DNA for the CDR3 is TGTGCCAGCAGTCCGATACCCCGGGACAGGATACTTGGGGGGAACACCGGGGAGCTGTTTTTT.

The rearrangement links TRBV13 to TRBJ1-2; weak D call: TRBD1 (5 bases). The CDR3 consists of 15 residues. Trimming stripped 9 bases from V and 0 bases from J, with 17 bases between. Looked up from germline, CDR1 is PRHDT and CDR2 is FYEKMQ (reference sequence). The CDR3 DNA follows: TGTGCCAGTGGGGGTCAGGAGGGCACTAACTATGGCTACACCTTC. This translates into CASGGQEGTNYGYTF.

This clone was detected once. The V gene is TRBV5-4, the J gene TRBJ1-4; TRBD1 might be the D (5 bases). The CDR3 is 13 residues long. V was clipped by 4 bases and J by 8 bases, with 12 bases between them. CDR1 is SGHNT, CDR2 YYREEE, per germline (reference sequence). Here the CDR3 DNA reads TGTGCCAGCAGCAAGGACATAACCGAAAAACTGTTTTTT. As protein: CASSKDITEKLFF. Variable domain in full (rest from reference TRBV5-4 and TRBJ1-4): ETGVTQSPTHLIKTRGQQVTLRCSSQSGHNTVSWYQQALGQGPQFIFQYYREEENGRGNFPPRFSGLQFPNYSSELNVNALELDDSALYLCASSKDITEKLFFGSGTQLSVL.

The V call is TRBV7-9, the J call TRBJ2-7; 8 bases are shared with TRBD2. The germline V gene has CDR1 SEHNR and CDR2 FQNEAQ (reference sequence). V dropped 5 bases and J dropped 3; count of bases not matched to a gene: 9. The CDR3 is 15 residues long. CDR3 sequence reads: CASSPGLAGFYEQYF. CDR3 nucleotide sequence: TGTGCCAGCAGCCCCGGGCTAGCGGGCTTCTACGAGCAGTACTTC.

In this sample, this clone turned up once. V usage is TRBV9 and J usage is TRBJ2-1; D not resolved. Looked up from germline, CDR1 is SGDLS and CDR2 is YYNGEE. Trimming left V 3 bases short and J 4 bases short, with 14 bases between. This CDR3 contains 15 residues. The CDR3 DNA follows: TGTGCCAGCAGCGCCAGCCTCCCCGGGTACAATGAGCAGTTCTTC. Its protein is CASSASLPGYNEQFF.

CDR3 nucleotides: TGTGCCAGCAGCTCGGACAGCTCCTCTGGAAACACCATATATTTT. As protein: CASSSDSSSGNTIYF. This sequence joins TRBV5-5 and TRBJ1-3; D perhaps matches TRBD1 (6 bases). Per germline, CDR1 SGHKS and CDR2 YYEKEE (reference sequence). The CDR3 spans 15 residues. With 3 bases removed from V and 0 bases from J, the gap between germline ends came to 10 bases.

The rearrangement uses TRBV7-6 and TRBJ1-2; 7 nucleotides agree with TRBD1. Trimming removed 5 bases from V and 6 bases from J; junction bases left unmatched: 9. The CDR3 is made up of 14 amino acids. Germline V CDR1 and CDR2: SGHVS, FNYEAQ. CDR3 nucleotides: TGTGCCAGCAGCCGAGGCAGGGGGGAGGATGGCTACACCTTC. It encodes CASSRGRGEDGYTF.

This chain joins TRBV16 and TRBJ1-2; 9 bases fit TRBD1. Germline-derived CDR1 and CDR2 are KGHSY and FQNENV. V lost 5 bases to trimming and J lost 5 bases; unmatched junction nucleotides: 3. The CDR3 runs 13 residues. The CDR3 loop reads CASSRGQGYGYTF. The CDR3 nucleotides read TGTGCCAGCAGCAGGGGACAGGGATATGGCTACACCTTC.

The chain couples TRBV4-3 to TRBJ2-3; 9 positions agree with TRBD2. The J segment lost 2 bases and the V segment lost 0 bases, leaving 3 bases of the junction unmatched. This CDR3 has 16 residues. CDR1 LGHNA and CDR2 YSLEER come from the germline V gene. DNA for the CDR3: TGCGCCAGCAGCCAAGATTCTAGCGGGACCACAGATACGCAGTATTTT. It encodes CASSQDSSGTTDTQYF.

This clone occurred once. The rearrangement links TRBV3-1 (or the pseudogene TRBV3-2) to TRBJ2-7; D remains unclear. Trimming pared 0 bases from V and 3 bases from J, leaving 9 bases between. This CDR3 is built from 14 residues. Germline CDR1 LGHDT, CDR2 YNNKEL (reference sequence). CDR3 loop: CASSQDRAYYEQYF. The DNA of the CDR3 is TGTGCCAGCAGCCAAGATAGAGCCTACTACGAGCAGTACTTC.

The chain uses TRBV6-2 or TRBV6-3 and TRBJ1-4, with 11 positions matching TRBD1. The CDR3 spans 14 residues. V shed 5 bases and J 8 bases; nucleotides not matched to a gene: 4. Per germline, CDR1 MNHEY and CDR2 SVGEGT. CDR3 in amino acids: CASSMDRGREKLFF. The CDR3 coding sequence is TGTGCCAGCAGTATGGACAGGGGGCGAGAAAAACTGTTTTTT.

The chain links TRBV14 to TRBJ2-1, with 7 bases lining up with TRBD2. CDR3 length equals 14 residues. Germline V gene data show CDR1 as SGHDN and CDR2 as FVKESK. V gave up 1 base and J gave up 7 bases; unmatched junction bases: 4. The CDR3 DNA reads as TGTGCCAGCAGCCAAGCGGGGGGACGGAATGAGCAGTTCTTC. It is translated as CASSQAGGRNEQFF.

CDR3 amino acids: CASRDSSGNTIYF. The CDR3 DNA follows: TGCGCCAGCAGGGACTCCTCTGGAAACACCATATATTTT. V gene TRBV10-2 combines with J gene TRBJ1-3; the D is unclear. V was shortened by 6 bases and J by 0 bases, with 6 bases between the two germline ends. Germline V lookup: CDR1 WSHSY, CDR2 SAAADI. The CDR3 covers 13 residues.

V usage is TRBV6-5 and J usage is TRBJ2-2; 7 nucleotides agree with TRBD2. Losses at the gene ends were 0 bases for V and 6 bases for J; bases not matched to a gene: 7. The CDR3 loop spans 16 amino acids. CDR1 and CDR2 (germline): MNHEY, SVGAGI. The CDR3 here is CASSYSASGLPGELFF. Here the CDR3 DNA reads TGTGCCAGCAGTTACTCGGCTAGCGGCTTACCCGGGGAGCTGTTTTTT.

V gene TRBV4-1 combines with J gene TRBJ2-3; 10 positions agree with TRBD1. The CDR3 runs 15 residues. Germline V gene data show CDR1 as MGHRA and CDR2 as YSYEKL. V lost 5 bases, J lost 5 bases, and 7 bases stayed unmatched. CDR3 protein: CASSSTGTGEDTQYF. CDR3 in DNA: TGCGCCAGCAGCTCTACCGGGACAGGGGAAGATACGCAGTATTTT.

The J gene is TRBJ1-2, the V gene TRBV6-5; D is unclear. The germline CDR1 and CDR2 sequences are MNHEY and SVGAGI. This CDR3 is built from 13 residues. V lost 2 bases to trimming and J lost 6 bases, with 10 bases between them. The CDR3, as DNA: TGTGCCAGCAGTTACGGAGGCGGGGATGGCTACACCTTC. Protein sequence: CASSYGGGDGYTF.

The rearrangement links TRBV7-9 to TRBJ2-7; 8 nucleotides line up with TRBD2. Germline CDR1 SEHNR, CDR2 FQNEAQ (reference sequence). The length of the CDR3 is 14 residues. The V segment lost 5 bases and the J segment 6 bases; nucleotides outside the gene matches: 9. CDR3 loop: CASSLPGGEREQYF. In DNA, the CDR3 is TGTGCCAGCAGCCTCCCGGGGGGGGAACGCGAGCAGTACTTC.

CDR3 DNA: TGTGCCAGCAGCTTGGGGGACACCGGCACAGATACGCAGTATTTT. This codes for CASSLGDTGTDTQYF. The gene calls are TRBV5-6 and TRBJ2-3; D perhaps matches TRBD1 (6 bases). Trimming removed 0 bases at V and 1 base at J, with 9 bases between. The CDR3 covers 15 residues. Germline V gene sequence: CDR1 SGHDT, CDR2 YYEEEE. Full variable domain (rest looked up from reference TRBV5-6 and TRBJ2-3): DAGVTQSPTHLIKTRGQQVTLRCSPKSGHDTVSWYQQALGQGPQFIFQYYEEEERQRGNFPDRFSGHQFPNYSSELNVNALLLGDSALYLCASSLGDTGTDTQYFGPGTRLTVL.

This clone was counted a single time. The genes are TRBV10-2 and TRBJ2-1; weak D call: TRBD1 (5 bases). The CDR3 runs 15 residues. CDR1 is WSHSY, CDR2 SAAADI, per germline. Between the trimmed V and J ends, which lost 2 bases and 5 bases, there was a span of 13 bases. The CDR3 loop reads CASSENERGDNEQFF. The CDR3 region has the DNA TGCGCCAGCAGTGAGAACGAAAGGGGTGACAATGAGCAGTTCTTC.